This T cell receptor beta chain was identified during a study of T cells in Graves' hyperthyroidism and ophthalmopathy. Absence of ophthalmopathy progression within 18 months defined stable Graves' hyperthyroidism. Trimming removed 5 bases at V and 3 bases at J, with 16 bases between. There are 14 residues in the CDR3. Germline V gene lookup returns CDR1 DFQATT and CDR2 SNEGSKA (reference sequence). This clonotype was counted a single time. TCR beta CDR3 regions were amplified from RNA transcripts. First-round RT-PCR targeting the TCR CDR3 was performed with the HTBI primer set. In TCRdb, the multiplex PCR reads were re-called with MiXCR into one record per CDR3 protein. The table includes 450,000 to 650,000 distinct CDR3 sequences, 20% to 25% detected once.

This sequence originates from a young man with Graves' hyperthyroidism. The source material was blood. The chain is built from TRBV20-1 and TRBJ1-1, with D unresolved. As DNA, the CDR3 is TGCAGTGCTGAGAGGTACGGCCGAGACACTGAAGCTTTCTTT. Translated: CSAERYGRDTEAFF.